Below are 7 T cell receptor beta chains sequenced from a single sample in a study of blood T cell repertoires in COVID-19. Sequenced by immunoSEQ multiplex PCR; TCRdb stores in-frame clones only, minus some. The data contain 150,000 to 200,000 clones, around nine tenths of them singletons. Sample: peripheral blood. These receptors were taken from a man aged 40-49 years with acute or convalescent COVID-19.

The chain carries TRBV30 and TRBJ2-1; 7 positions match TRBD2. The junction had 22 bases not matched to a gene; V was cut back by 0 bases and J by 8 bases. The germline CDR1 and CDR2 sequences are GTSNPN and SVGIG (reference sequence). The length of the CDR3 is 19 residues. The CDR3 DNA reads as TGTGCCTGGAGTGTAGCGGGACTTCCGACCGGAGAGGAAGGTGATGAGCAGTTCTTC. It specifies CAWSVAGLPTGEEGDEQFF. Together with reference TRBV30 and TRBJ2-1, the CDR3 gives the full variable domain: SQTIHQWPATLVQPVGSPLSLECTVEGTSNPNLYWYRQAAGRGLQLLFYSVGIGQISSEVPQNLSASRPQDRQFILSSKKLLLSDSGFYLCAWSVAGLPTGEEGDEQFFGPGTRLTVL.

The rearrangement joins TRBV21-1 to TRBJ1-2; the table gives TRBD1 as D, unverified against the DNA. TRBV21-1 represents a pseudogene. This CDR3 spans 14 amino acids. CDR3 in amino acids: CASSKPLADYGYTF. The DNA for the CDR3 is TGTGCCAGCAGCAAGCCCCTGGCAGACTATGGCTACACCTTC.

The rearrangement joins TRBV6-5 to TRBJ1-2, with 8 positions matching TRBD1. Germline V lookup: CDR1 MNHEY, CDR2 SVGAGI. The CDR3 loop spans 14 amino acids. With 3 bases clipped from V and 4 bases from J, the junction kept 4 bases outside the gene matches. CDR3: CASSYGQGTYGYTF. CDR3 DNA: TGTGCCAGCAGTTATGGACAGGGAACCTATGGCTACACCTTC.

V and J are TRBV11-2 and TRBJ1-6, with a tentative D call TRBD1 (5 bases). V was cut by 4 bases and J by 13 bases, with 11 bases left in between. CDR3 size: 12 residues. CDR1 is SGHAT, CDR2 FQNNGV, per germline. CDR3 DNA sequence: TGTGCCAGCAGCTCAGGGCCCGGCCCCCTCCACTTT. Translated, it gives CASSSGPGPLHF.

The V gene is TRBV6-2 or TRBV6-3, the J gene TRBJ2-3; 11 nucleotides match TRBD2. Trimming took 6 bases from V and 4 from J; bases not matched to a gene: 9. The CDR3 is made up of 16 amino acids. The germline CDR1 and CDR2 sequences are MNHEY and SVGEGT. The CDR3, as DNA: TGTGCCAGCAGCCGCTTTAGCGGGGGGGAACCAGATACGCAGTATTTT. Residues: CASSRFSGGEPDTQYF.

The count of this clone is one. The V and J genes are TRBV4-1 and TRBJ2-5; D is perhaps TRBD2 (5 bases). The germline V gene encodes CDR1 MGHRA and CDR2 YSYEKL. Trimming removed 0 bases at V and 1 base at J, with 15 bases between. The length of the CDR3 is 17 residues. CDR3 coding DNA: TGCGCCAGCAGCCAAGATAGGACTTCCCCTTCCCAAGAGACCCAGTACTTC. It specifies CASSQDRTSPSQETQYF.

V gene TRBV9 combines with J gene TRBJ2-5, with 7 positions matching TRBD1. The junction had 7 bases not matched to a gene; V was cut back by 0 bases and J by 5 bases. This CDR3 contains 15 residues. Germline V gene sequence: CDR1 SGDLS, CDR2 YYNGEE. CDR3 coding DNA: TGTGCCAGCAGCGTAGCTGCAGGGGGTTACGAGACCCAGTACTTC. Translating it yields CASSVAAGGYETQYF.